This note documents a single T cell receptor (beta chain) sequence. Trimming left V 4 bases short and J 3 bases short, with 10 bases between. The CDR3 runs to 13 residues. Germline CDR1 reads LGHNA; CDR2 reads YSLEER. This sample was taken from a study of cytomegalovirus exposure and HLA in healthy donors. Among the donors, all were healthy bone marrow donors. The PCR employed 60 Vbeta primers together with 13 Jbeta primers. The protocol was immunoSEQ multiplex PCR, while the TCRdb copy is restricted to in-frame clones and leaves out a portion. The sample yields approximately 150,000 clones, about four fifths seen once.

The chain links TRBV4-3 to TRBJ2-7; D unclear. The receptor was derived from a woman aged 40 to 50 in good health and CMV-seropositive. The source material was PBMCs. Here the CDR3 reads CASSPSTVYEQYF. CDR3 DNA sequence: TGCGCCAGCAGCCCTTCCACAGTCTACGAGCAGTACTTC.